The clone carrying this T cell receptor beta chain was counted a single time. Its antigen remains unidentified. Generated by immunoSEQ multiplex PCR, the TCRdb table keeps only in-frame clones and is missing some. The profile covers about 2.3 million clones, with roughly 92% appearing a single time and more than 0.35% taken by the ten largest. Germline V gene lookup returns CDR1 MDHEN and CDR2 SYDVKM. This CDR3 is 15 amino acids long. The germline V and J ends were trimmed by 0 bases and 8 bases, with 14 bases remaining between them. This entry comes from a study of shared clonotypes between healthy human individuals. As for the study in general: There were three CD4 naive, three CD4 memory, two CD8 naive and one CD8 memory plates per donor. The study, taken as a whole, reports: Some naive CD4 clonotypes, about 5.5%, turned up in common across four donors. Clonotypes shared by all four sorted-subset donors had higher generation probabilities than non-shared clonotypes. Larger richness was generally estimated for naive than memory subsets.

The receptor comes from a man aged 18 to 35 in good health. Some clones in this sample may be carry-over from other donors' samples. The V call is TRBV28, the J call TRBJ1-5; D gene ambiguous. The sample was naive CD4+ T cells from PBMCs. The subset is: CD45RA+ positively selected. This CDR3 is CASSLWAQAQEPQHF. CDR3 in DNA: TGTGCCAGCAGTTTATGGGCACAAGCCCAAGAGCCCCAGCATTTT.